These T cell receptor beta chains were read from a single sample in a study of technical replicates of blood from a handful of donors. The table came from immunoSEQ multiplex PCR; TCRdb's copy has only in-frame clones and leaves some out. The sample contains tens of thousands of clones, around 93% of which appear only once. Sample: T cells isolated from PBMCs. The receptor set was obtained from a human donor in good health. Each CDR3 is given with its conserved first and last residue. D genes are given only for firm matches. Clone size, where shown, is once, few, many, or a class for clones that have expanded.

>TRBJ1-1|-|18|-|TRBV2
TGTGCCAGCAACCCAACCGGGGGGAGTCGATTTAAGAACACTGAAGCTTTCTTT
CASNPTGGSRFKNTEAFF
>TRBJ1-2|TRBD1|16|-|TRBV28
TGTGCCAGCAGTTACCCGATGAGGACAGGGGGTTATGGCTACACCTTC
CASSYPMRTGGYGYTF
>TRBJ1-1|TRBD1|16|-|TRBV19
TGTGCCAGTAGTGTCGACAGGGTAAACAGGAACACTGAAGCTTTCTTT
CASSVDRVNRNTEAFF
>TRBJ2-1|TRBD2|15|-|TRBV28
TGTGCCAGCAGGCCTCGGGAGGGCTCCTACAATGAGCAGTTCTTC
CASRPREGSYNEQFF
>TRBJ1-2|TRBD1|14|-|TRBV11-2
TGTGCCAGCAGTTTGAGACCGGGACAGGGTGGCTACACCTTC
CASSLRPGQGGYTF
>TRBJ2-7|-|13|-|TRBV2
TGTGCCAGCAGTCCACAGGGTGTGTACGAGCAGTACTTC
CASSPQGVYEQYF
>TRBJ1-1|-|13|-|TRBV6-4
TGTGCCAGCAGTCTACAGATGAACACTGAAGCTTTCTTT
CASSLQMNTEAFF
>TRBJ2-1|TRBD1|14|-|TRBV28
TGTGCCAGCAGTTTTCCGGACAGGGCGAATGAGCAGTTCTTC
CASSFPDRANEQFF
>TRBJ1-2|-|14|-|TRBV19
TGTGCCAGTAGAGAGCTCGGATCAGGCTATGGCTACACCTTC
CASRELGSGYGYTF
>TRBJ1-1|-|16|-|TRBV29-1
TGCAGCGTTGAAGGAGGTTTCGGGGGGCCGGGCACTGAAGCTTTCTTT
CSVEGGFGGPGTEAFF
>TRBJ2-5|TRBD1|19|-|TRBV7-9
TGTGCCAGCAGCTTAGGGCGGATCGCCACAGGGGTCCGACAAGAGACCCAGTACTTC
CASSLGRIATGVRQETQYF
>TRBJ2-7|-|13|-|TRBV7-7
TGTGCCAGCAGCTTAGTGGCGGGACGGGAGCAGTACTTC
CASSLVAGREQYF
>TRBJ2-3|TRBD2|16|once|TRBV7-3
TGTGCCAGCAGCCCCCGGACTAGCGGGGAGTCAGATACGCAGTATTTT
CASSPRTSGESDTQYF
>TRBJ1-5|-|15|-|TRBV7-9
TGTGCCAGCAGCGAACAGGGTTCATCGGATCAGCCCCAGCATTTT
CASSEQGSSDQPQHF
>TRBJ2-7|-|16|-|TRBV6-5
TGTGCCAGCAGTTATAATCAGCGGGCGAGACTCTACGAGCAGTACTTC
CASSYNQRARLYEQYF
>TRBJ2-5|-|14|once|TRBV7-9
TGTGCCAGCAGCGCCCAGGGTCCCCAAGAGACCCAGTACTTC
CASSAQGPQETQYF
>TRBJ1-1|-|16|-|TRBV11-2
TGTGCCAGCAGCTTAGCGAGGTTCGGAGGGGCGACTGAAGCTTTCTTT
CASSLARFGGATEAFF
>TRBJ2-1|TRBD2|12|-|TRBV5-6
TGTGCCAGCAGCTTTCTAGCGGGAACTAAGTTCTTC
CASSFLAGTKFF
>TRBJ1-5|-|14|once|TRBV4-1
TGCGCCAGCAGCCAATTCGAGGAGGGTCAGCCCCAGCATTTT
CASSQFEEGQPQHF
>TRBJ1-1|-|14|few|TRBV4-1
TGCGCCAGCAGCCTGTCATGGGGGGGCACTGAAGCTTTCTTT
CASSLSWGGTEAFF
>TRBJ2-1|-|13|-|TRBV5-1
TGCGCCAGCAGCCGCGAGGAGGCCAATGAGCAGTTCTTC
CASSREEANEQFF
>TRBJ2-1|-|15|-|TRBV11-2
TGTGCCAGCAGCTTAGAAGGAGTGGGCTACAATGAGCAGTTCTTC
CASSLEGVGYNEQFF
>TRBJ2-3|TRBD2|17|-|TRBV5-1
TGCGCCAGCAGCTTCGGGATAGCGGGGGGGTTACGAGATACGCAGTATTTT
CASSFGIAGGLRDTQYF
>TRBJ2-5|-|13|-|TRBV5-1
TGCGCCAGCAGCTTGGATAACAGGGCCGAGGCGTACTTC
CASSLDNRAEAYF
>TRBJ2-1|TRBD1|15|-|TRBV5-8
TGTGCCAGCAGCGTACAGGGGCAATCGCTCAATGAGCAGTTCTTC
CASSVQGQSLNEQFF
>TRBJ1-1|TRBD1|17|-|TRBV7-2
TGTGCCAGCAGCTTAGGACTTGGACAGGGGGCGAACACTGAAGCTTTCTTT
CASSLGLGQGANTEAFF
>TRBJ2-2|-|15|-|TRBV18
TGTGCCAGCTCACCGAATCCTACTAACACCGGGGAGCTGTTTTTT
CASSPNPTNTGELFF
>TRBJ1-3|-|16|once|TRBV5-4
TGTGCCAGCAGCCCGGCGGGACCCAATTCTGGAAACACCATATATTTT
CASSPAGPNSGNTIYF
>TRBJ2-1|TRBD2|16|-|TRBV7-7
TGTGCTAGCAGCTTATCTACAGGCGGGGGGAGGAATGAGCAGTTCTTC
CASSLSTGGGRNEQFF
>TRBJ2-7|-|12|-|TRBV14
TGTGCCAGCAGCCAAGAGAGCTACGAGCAGTACTTC
CASSQESYEQYF
>TRBJ1-1|-|14|-|TRBV6-5
TGTGCCAGCAGTTACGGGGGAGGGTACACTGAAGCTTTCTTT
CASSYGGGYTEAFF
>TRBJ2-7|-|15|-|TRBV7-9
TGTGCCAGCAGCTCCGTTTCCGGGGGCTCCTACGAGCAGTACTTC
CASSSVSGGSYEQYF
>TRBJ1-3|-|11|-|TRBV29-1
TGCAGCGGAAGCAGGGGAAACACCATATATTTT
CSGSRGNTIYF
>TRBJ2-7|TRBD1|15|-|TRBV7-6
TGTGCCAGCAGCCCCGGGACAGGGCCGTCCTACGAGCAGTACTTC
CASSPGTGPSYEQYF
>TRBJ1-1|-|12|-|TRBV7-8
TGTGCCAGCAGTTGGAGGAACACTGAAGCTTTCTTT
CASSWRNTEAFF
>TRBJ1-1|-|15|-|TRBV2
TGTGCCAGCAGTGACCGGCGGATTATGAACACTGAAGCTTTCTTT
CASSDRRIMNTEAFF
>TRBJ2-7|TRBD1|15|-|TRBV29-1
TGCAGCGTCGGATTTCCGGGACAGGGGGTGGGGGAGCAGTACTTC
CSVGFPGQGVGEQYF
>TRBJ1-4|-|14|-|TRBV4-2
TGTGCCAGCAGCCAAGACGAGTTTAATGAAAAACTGTTTTTT
CASSQDEFNEKLFF
>TRBJ1-4|-|15|-|TRBV28
TGTGCCAGCAGTTTTGGCGGGTCTTCTAATGAAAAACTGTTTTTT
CASSFGGSSNEKLFF
>TRBJ2-7|-|14|-|TRBV6-1
TGTGCCAGCAGCGACACGGGACTTTCCTACGAGCAGTACTTC
CASSDTGLSYEQYF
>TRBJ1-5|-|16|-|TRBV4-1
TGCGCCAGCAGCCAAGATGCGGGGTTGAGCAATCAGCCCCAGCATTTT
CASSQDAGLSNQPQHF
>TRBJ1-2|-|13|-|TRBV10-3
TGTGCCATCGATGGAGGGTCGAACTATGGCTACACCTTC
CAIDGGSNYGYTF
>TRBJ1-1|TRBD1|14|-|TRBV2
TGTGCCAGCTTATGGACAGGGCGGGGCACTGAAGCTTTCTTT
CASLWTGRGTEAFF
>TRBJ1-4|-|14|once|TRBV28
TGTGCCAGCAGTTCACAGGGAAACGGGGAAAAACTGTTTTTT
CASSSQGNGEKLFF
>TRBJ2-7|TRBD2|15|-|TRBV6-5
TGTGCCAGCAGTTACTGGAAGGGTCGGGGGGACGAGCAGTACTTC
CASSYWKGRGDEQYF
>TRBJ2-3|-|17|-|TRBV9
TGTGCCAGCAGCGTAGGAGGCCGGGGGATCAGCACAGATACGCAGTATTTT
CASSVGGRGISTDTQYF
>TRBJ2-7|TRBD2|14|few|TRBV5-1
TGCGCCAGCAGTTCTAGCGGGGGCTCCTACGAGCAGTACTTC
CASSSSGGSYEQYF
>TRBJ1-5|-|15|-|TRBV5-1
TGCGCCAGCAGCTTACAGGGTTATAGCAATCAGCCCCAGCATTTT
CASSLQGYSNQPQHF
>TRBJ1-1|-|14|-|TRBV25-1
TGTGCCAGCAAATTTTCAGGGGTGGCCACTGAAGCTTTCTTT
CASKFSGVATEAFF
>TRBJ1-6|TRBD1|18|-|TRBV7-8
TGTGCCAGCAGCTTGTCACCAGGGGGGCTAACCCCTAATTCACCCCTCCACTTT
CASSLSPGGLTPNSPLHF
>TRBJ2-1|-|17|-|TRBV7-9
TGTGCCAGCAGCTTAGCGTCGGTGGGGCTTAGGTACAATGAGCAGTTCTTC
CASSLASVGLRYNEQFF
>TRBJ1-2|-|14|-|TRBV5-4
TGTGCCAGCAGCTTACCCGGACGGGATTATGGCTACACCTTC
CASSLPGRDYGYTF
>TRBJ2-7|TRBD2|15|-|TRBV5-1
TGCGCCAGCAGCGCGATTAGCGGGATAGTCTACGAGCAGTACTTC
CASSAISGIVYEQYF
>TRBJ2-1|TRBD2|17|once|TRBV28
TGTGCCAGCAGTTTGCTGGGACTAGCGGGACGTTACAATGAGCAGTTCTTC
CASSLLGLAGRYNEQFF
>TRBJ2-5|-|12|-|TRBV30
TGTGCCTGGGAGGTTGGGCAAGAGACCCAGTACTTC
CAWEVGQETQYF